This T cell receptor (beta chain) was sequenced during a study of OX40 agonist ivuxolimab in advanced cancers. CDR1 and CDR2 from the germline V gene are SGHNT and YYREEE (reference sequence). With 7 bases clipped from V and 2 bases from J, the junction kept 8 bases outside the gene matches. The length of the CDR3 is 16 residues. Method: immunoSEQ multiplex PCR; TCRdb's copy keeps in-frame clones and lacks some. The table has tens of thousands of clones, around 85% seen once. The V and J genes are TRBV5-4 and TRBJ2-3, with 12 bases matching TRBD2. The source of this sequence is an adult with an advanced solid tumor such as melanoma, head and neck, liver or kidney cancer. Source: CD4+ or CD8+ T cells sorted from blood, taken in a trial of the OX40 agonist ivuxolimab. This chain's CDR3 is CASHALAGGHTDTQYF. The DNA of the CDR3 is TGTGCCAGCCACGCACTAGCGGGAGGCCACACAGATACGCAGTATTTT.